A selection of T cell receptor beta chains follows, all from one sample in a study of OX40 agonist ivuxolimab in advanced cancers. Method: immunoSEQ multiplex PCR; TCRdb's copy keeps in-frame clones and lacks some. The sample has tens of thousands of clones; roughly 92% are singletons. The sequencing used CD4+ or CD8+ T cells sorted from blood, collected in a trial of the OX40 agonist ivuxolimab. These receptors all stem from an adult with an advanced solid tumor such as melanoma, head and neck, liver or kidney cancer. Both conserved end residues are part of each CDR3. D genes are given only for firm matches. Some rows mark clone size as missing; the rest say once, few, many or name a class of expanded clone.

. | . | TRBJ1-1 | TRBV6-4 | TGTGCCAGCAGTGCAAATAGGAACACTGAAGCTTTCTTT | CASSANRNTEAFF
. | . | TRBJ2-3 | TRBV7-2 | TGTGCCAGCAGCCCCACCTTGAGCGTAGATACGCAGTATTTT | CASSPTLSVDTQYF
. | once | TRBJ2-7 | TRBV6-5 | TGTGCCAGCACTGACGACGGCTACGAGCAGTACTTC | CASTDDGYEQYF
. | once | TRBJ2-5 | TRBV11-3 | TGTGCCAGCAGCTTAGGACAGCAAGTACAAGAGACCCAGTACTTC | CASSLGQQVQETQYF
TRBD1 | once | TRBJ2-7 | TRBV5-1 | TGCGCCAGCAGCGAGGGACAGGGCGGCTACGAGCAGTACTTC | CASSEGQGGYEQYF
TRBD2 | . | TRBJ2-5 | TRBV10-2 | TGCGCCAGCAGTTGGACTAGCGGCCAAGAGACCCAGTACTTC | CASSWTSGQETQYF
TRBD1 | . | TRBJ1-4 | TRBV19 | TGTGCCAGTAGTCTACCGGGACAGGGTAATGAAAAACTGTTTTTT | CASSLPGQGNEKLFF
TRBD1 | . | TRBJ2-3 | TRBV27 | TGTGCCAGCAGTCCCAGACAGGGAGATACGCAGTATTTT | CASSPRQGDTQYF
. | once | TRBJ1-1 | TRBV6-4 | TGTGCCAGCAGTTCAGACAGCTTGAACACTGAAGCTTTCTTT | CASSSDSLNTEAFF
TRBD2 | . | TRBJ2-2 | TRBV11-2 | TGTGCCAGCACCCTAGCGGGGGCGAACACCGGGGAGCTGTTTTTT | CASTLAGANTGELFF
. | once | TRBJ1-2 | TRBV6-5 | TGTGCCAGCAGTCGTACAGGTTTGGTGGGGGGCTACACCTTC | CASSRTGLVGGYTF
. | . | TRBJ2-7 | TRBV11-1 | TGTGCCAGCCGCCGACGGCAGGGAGGGGGCGAGCAGTACTTC | CASRRRQGGGEQYF
. | . | TRBJ2-2 | TRBV5-4 | TGTGCCAGCAGCTTGGCAGGGGCGGACGGGGAGCTGTTTTTT | CASSLAGADGELFF
TRBD2 | . | TRBJ2-1 | TRBV6-6 | TGTGCCAGCAGTTACCTAGCGGACCCCTCCTACAATGAGCAGTTCTTC | CASSYLADPSYNEQFF
. | . | TRBJ1-5 | TRBV27 | TGTGCCAGCAGTTTACGGGCAGGCAAGCTCCAGCCCCAGCATTTT | CASSLRAGKLQPQHF
. | many | TRBJ2-3 | TRBV15 | TGTGCCACCAGCAGGACTTACACAGATACGCAGTATTTT | CATSRTYTDTQYF
. | . | TRBJ1-4 | TRBV11-1 | TGTGCCAGCAGCCGGGACCGGACCCAAAATGAAAAACTGTTTTTT | CASSRDRTQNEKLFF
. | . | TRBJ1-1 | TRBV30 | TGTGCCTGGATGGGGGAATCCGAAGCTTTCTTT | CAWMGESEAFF
TRBD2 | once | TRBJ2-1 | TRBV11-3 | TGTGCCAGCAGCTTAGATGCGGGAGGCTCCTACAATGAGCAGTTCTTC | CASSLDAGGSYNEQFF
. | . | TRBJ1-5 | TRBV10-3 | TGTGCCATCAGTACAGATAGCAATCAGCCCCAGCATTTT | CAISTDSNQPQHF
. | . | TRBJ2-3 | TRBV13 | TGTGCCAGCAGCTTACAGGGTGGGGCAGATACGCAGTATTTT | CASSLQGGADTQYF
TRBD2 | . | TRBJ2-7 | TRBV6-5 | TGTGCCAGCAGAAGCGGGGGCCACTCCTACGAGCAGTACTTC | CASRSGGHSYEQYF
. | once | TRBJ1-6 | TRBV7-7 | TGTGCTAGCACCCTTCCACACGCAAGACAGGTCAATTCACCCCTCCACTTT | CASTLPHARQVNSPLHF
. | . | TRBJ2-7 | TRBV19 | TGTGCCAGTGGGGACATGGACTACGAGCAGTACTTC | CASGDMDYEQYF
. | . | TRBJ1-1 | TRBV7-7 | TGTGCTAGCAGCTGGCAGGCCACTGAAGCTTTCTTT | CASSWQATEAFF
TRBD1 | . | TRBJ2-1 | TRBV11-3 | TGTGCCAGCAGCCCCCGGACAGGGCGATACAATGAGCAGTTCTTC | CASSPRTGRYNEQFF
. | . | TRBJ2-3 | TRBV10-3 | TGTGCCATCCGGGGTCTTAGCACAGATACGCAGTATTTT | CAIRGLSTDTQYF
. | . | TRBJ2-3 | TRBV5-1 | TGCGCCAGCAGCCAGATTCCAGGGACAGATACGCAGTATTTT | CASSQIPGTDTQYF
. | . | TRBJ2-7 | TRBV18 | TGTGCCAGCTCTGATCAGAGGTCCTACGAGCAGTACTTC | CASSDQRSYEQYF
. | . | TRBJ2-5 | TRBV30 | TGTGCCTGGAGTCCGGGAGTCTTCGGACGGCTCAGGACCCAGTACTTC | CAWSPGVFGRLRTQYF
. | few | TRBJ2-7 | TRBV7-9 | TGTGCCAGCAGCTTGGGTTTCCCTCTTGACGAGCAGTACTTC | CASSLGFPLDEQYF
TRBD2 | . | TRBJ2-5 | TRBV27 | TGTGCCAGCAGCCTTCGCGGGAGTTACGAGACCCAGTACTTC | CASSLRGSYETQYF
. | . | TRBJ2-5 | TRBV11-2 | TGTGCCAGCAGCTCCTACGTAGCTACCGAGACCCAGTACTTC | CASSSYVATETQYF
. | . | TRBJ1-4 | TRBV19 | TGTGCCAGTAGCACTCAGTCGGGCGGGGAAAAACTGTTTTTT | CASSTQSGGEKLFF
. | . | TRBJ1-1 | TRBV18 | TGTGCCAGCTCACCCGACAGTCACCCTGAAGCTTTCTTT | CASSPDSHPEAFF
. | . | TRBJ2-7 | TRBV10-3 | TGTGCCATCAGTGACTCGGGGGTAAGGGGCTCCTACGAGCAGTACTTC | CAISDSGVRGSYEQYF
TRBD1 | . | TRBJ1-5 | TRBV9 | TGTGCCAGCAGCGTAGGATTCAGCCACCGGGACAGGGGTAGCAATCAGCCCCAGCATTTT | CASSVGFSHRDRGSNQPQHF
. | . | TRBJ1-2 | TRBV5-5 | TGTGCCAGCAGCCCCGAGGGGGGCGGATATGGCTACACCTTC | CASSPEGGGYGYTF
. | . | TRBJ2-3 | TRBV10-3 | TGTGCCATCAGTGACAAGGGGACGAGCACAGATACGCAGTATTTT | CAISDKGTSTDTQYF
. | . | TRBJ2-1 | TRBV4-2 | TGTGCCAGCAGCCAAGGGAACCGAAACAATGAGCAGTTCTTC | CASSQGNRNNEQFF
TRBD2 | . | TRBJ2-1 | TRBV10-2 | TGCGCCAGCAGTGAGGGACTAGGGGCTTACAATGAGCAGTTCTTC | CASSEGLGAYNEQFF
TRBD2 | . | TRBJ2-1 | TRBV30 | TGTGCCTGGACCCGCGGGGGCTCCTACAATGAGCAGTTCTTC | CAWTRGGSYNEQFF
. | . | TRBJ2-2 | TRBV30 | TGTGCCTGGAGTGTATCAGGGAGAGGGGAGCTGTTTTTT | CAWSVSGRGELFF
. | . | TRBJ1-2 | TRBV5-6 | TGTGCCAGCGCCCCGACAGCCTTGTTTAACTATGGCTACACCTTC | CASAPTALFNYGYTF
. | . | TRBJ2-7 | TRBV7-9 | TGTGCCAGCACCATAGGAACAGACAGCTCCTACGAGCAGTACTTC | CASTIGTDSSYEQYF
. | . | TRBJ1-1 | TRBV18 | TGTGCCAGCTCACCACGGGGGGCGCAGAACACTGAAGCTTTCTTT | CASSPRGAQNTEAFF
TRBD1 | . | TRBJ1-4 | TRBV2 | TGTGCCAGCAGCGAATCAAGGACAGGGGGTGAAAAACTGTTTTTT | CASSESRTGGEKLFF
. | . | TRBJ2-5 | TRBV5-6 | TGTGCCAGCAGTCCCCGGGGGCCCGGGGTTGAGACCCAGTACTTC | CASSPRGPGVETQYF
. | . | TRBJ1-6 | TRBV10-1 | TGCGCCAGCAGTCTGGAAAATTCCTATAATTCACCCCTCCACTTT | CASSLENSYNSPLHF
. | . | TRBJ2-3 | TRBV30 | TGTGCCAGCCAAGAGGCGACCGAGACAGATACGCAGTATTTT | CASQEATETDTQYF
. | . | TRBJ2-6 | TRBV7-3 | TGTGCCAGCAGCGGACACTCTGGGGCCAACGTCCTGACTTTC | CASSGHSGANVLTF
. | . | TRBJ2-2 | TRBV9 | TGTGCCAGCAGCCTCCGCGTTCCCGGGGAGCTGTTTTTT | CASSLRVPGELFF
. | . | TRBJ1-4 | TRBV7-9 | TGTGCCAGCATAGGGTCGGTGAGCCGTTGGGGGGCGGAAAAACTGTTTTTT | CASIGSVSRWGAEKLFF
TRBD2 | . | TRBJ2-1 | TRBV27 | TGTGCCAGCAGTTTACGGGCTAGCGGCTACAATGAGCAGTTCTTC | CASSLRASGYNEQFF